The text below deals with one T cell receptor beta chain. The PCR was carried out with 60 Vbeta primers and 13 Jbeta primers. The table came from immunoSEQ multiplex PCR; TCRdb's copy has only in-frame clones and leaves some out. The sample has over 110,000 clones; 79% are singletons. This entry belongs to a study of cytomegalovirus exposure and HLA in healthy donors. Nominal health characterized the donors when sampled, though unrecorded immune exposures were likely. Germline loops: CDR1 LGHNT, CDR2 FRNRAP. The CDR3 totals 15 residues. J was trimmed by 7 bases and V by 0 bases; bases with no gene match: 8.

Sequenced material: PBMCs. This receptor was obtained from a man in his late teens or twenties in good health and CMV-seronegative. The gene calls are TRBV12-5 and TRBJ1-2; 7 nucleotides align to TRBD1. The CDR3 here is CASGLVLEGALGYTF. CDR3 DNA: TGTGCTAGTGGTTTGGTATTGGAGGGGGCGCTTGGCTACACCTTC.